These T cell receptor beta chains were read from a single sample in a study of cytomegalovirus exposure and HLA in healthy donors. Here immunoSEQ multiplex PCR was the method, and the copy in TCRdb shows in-frame clones only, minus some. The data hold over 150,000 clones, with 75% to 90% observed a single time. Material for sequencing was PBMCs. These receptors were collected from a human donor in good health. Both conserved end residues are part of each CDR3. A D gene is named only where the DNA matches it firmly. Rows give clone size only sometimes, using once, few, many, or a class for an expanded clone.

d_call j_call v_call clone_size cdr3_nt cdr3_aa
TRBD2 TRBJ2-5 TRBV28 - TGTGCCAGCAGTCCGACACCCATAGCGGGGGGCCAAGAGACCCAGTACTTC CASSPTPIAGGQETQYF
- TRBJ2-1 TRBV29-1 - TGCAGCGTTGAAAGGACTGCCGGCGAGCAGTTCTTC CSVERTAGEQFF
TRBD2 TRBJ2-1 TRBV4-1 - TGCGCCAGCAGCCATCCCCTAGCGGGGGGTATAAATGAGCAGTTCTTC CASSHPLAGGINEQFF
- TRBJ1-1 TRBV19 - TGTGCCAGTAGTATATCAGGGGTGGTCATGAACACTGAAGCTTTCTTT CASSISGVVMNTEAFF
- TRBJ2-5 TRBV7-6 - TGTGCCAGCAGCTCCCAGGTCCAAGAGACCCAGTACTTC CASSSQVQETQYF
TRBD1 TRBJ1-3 TRBV4-3 few TGCGCCAGCAGCCAAGCACAGGGGACTGGAAACACCATATATTTT CASSQAQGTGNTIYF
TRBD1 TRBJ2-3 TRBV4-3 few TGCGCCAGCAGCCAAGATGTCGGGACAGACACAGATACGCAGTATTTT CASSQDVGTDTDTQYF
TRBD1 TRBJ1-2 TRBV19 few TGTGCCAGTAGGGGACAGCCCAACTATGGCTACACCTTC CASRGQPNYGYTF
TRBD1 TRBJ1-1 TRBV7-2 - TGTGCCAGCAGCTTGGACAGGGGCTTGGTTGAAGCTTTCTTT CASSLDRGLVEAFF
TRBD1 TRBJ1-4 TRBV5-1 - TGCGCCAGCAGTTTCCGGGACAGCAATGAAAAACTGTTTTTT CASSFRDSNEKLFF
- TRBJ1-1 TRBV11-2 - TGTGCCAGCAGCTCCGGACTGTTGGTGAACACTGAAGCTTTCTTT CASSSGLLVNTEAFF
- TRBJ1-1 TRBV2 - TGTGCCAGCAGCCAAAGAGGGGGGGCGAACACTGAAGCTTTCTTT CASSQRGGANTEAFF
TRBD2 TRBJ2-2 TRBV4-1 - TGCGCCAGCAGCCGGGTCCTTAGTCAGCGGGGGCCGAAGAACACCGGGGAGCTGTTTTTT CASSRVLSQRGPKNTGELFF
- TRBJ2-7 TRBV7-9 - TGTGCCAGTCGGACAGAGGCGACCTACGAGCAGTACTTC CASRTEATYEQYF
- TRBJ1-2 TRBV15 - TGTGCCACCAGGGGACACCATTTGGATGGCTACACCTTC CATRGHHLDGYTF
- TRBJ2-6 TRBV6-1 - TGTGCCAGCAGTGAAGGGCCTGGGGCCAACGTCCTGACTTTC CASSEGPGANVLTF
- TRBJ2-2 TRBV5-4 - TGTGCCAGCAGCCCCCGACAGCCCGGGGGGGAGCTGTTTTTT CASSPRQPGGELFF
TRBD2 TRBJ2-3 TRBV2 - TGTGCCAGCAGTGAATTAAGCATTCGGGGCGGGGGAGTGGATACGCAGTATTTT CASSELSIRGGGVDTQYF
- TRBJ1-6 TRBV9 few TGTGCCAGCAGCGTAGGACAGCATAATTCACCCCTCCACTTT CASSVGQHNSPLHF
- TRBJ2-3 TRBV18 - TGTGCCAGCTCACCGTTGCCCTGGGCCCCTAGCACAGATACGCAGTATTTT CASSPLPWAPSTDTQYF
TRBD1 TRBJ1-2 TRBV19 - TGTGCCAGTAGTCCCCAATGGGACAGAGCCTGTGGCTACACCTTC CASSPQWDRACGYTF
- TRBJ1-5 TRBV21-1 once TGTGCCAGCAGCAAATCGGGGACAGGACATAGCAATCAGCCCCAGCATTTT CASSKSGTGHSNQPQHF
TRBD1 TRBJ1-1 TRBV6-6 - TGTGCCAGCAGTTACGACAGGGGACACACTGAAGCTTTCTTT CASSYDRGHTEAFF
- TRBJ2-7 TRBV4-1 few TGCGCCAGCAGCCAAGTTCCGGGCTACGAGCAGTACTTC CASSQVPGYEQYF
- TRBJ1-1 TRBV19 once TGTGCCAGTAGTCTGGTTACAGGGTTAGAAGCTTTCTTT CASSLVTGLEAFF
- TRBJ2-7 TRBV4-3 - TGCGCCAGCAGCCAAGATTTTGGACAGAGATACGAGCAGTACTTC CASSQDFGQRYEQYF
- TRBJ2-7 TRBV9 once TGTGCCAGCAGCGCGAGCTGGAGCTCCTACGAGCAGTACTTC CASSASWSSYEQYF
- TRBJ1-2 TRBV5-1 once TGCGCCAGCAGCCCTGTGAGAGGGGGAGAGGGGGACACCTTC CASSPVRGGEGDTF
- TRBJ2-1 TRBV5-1 few TGCGCCAGCAGCCCCCCCAGCGAGGCTGAGCAGTTCTTC CASSPPSEAEQFF
TRBD1 TRBJ2-7 TRBV25-1 - TGTGCCAGCAGTCCTCCCAAGGGGGACAGAGCCTACGAGCAGTACTTC CASSPPKGDRAYEQYF
- TRBJ1-1 TRBV6-1 - TGTGCCACCGCGGTAAAGTCGAACACTGAAGCTTTCTTT CATAVKSNTEAFF
TRBD1 TRBJ1-5 TRBV10-3 - TGTGCCATCAGTCCGGGACAGACGAACAATCAGCCCCAGCATTTT CAISPGQTNNQPQHF
- TRBJ2-7 TRBV7-2 - TGTGCCAGCAGAAAGGACAACTCCTACGAGCAGTACTTC CASRKDNSYEQYF
- TRBJ1-4 TRBV5-1 - TGCGCCAGCAGCCCCCGGGGGGCTGGCGCGGGTGAAAAACTGTTTTTT CASSPRGAGAGEKLFF
TRBD1 TRBJ1-6 TRBV5-6 - TGTGCCAGCAGCTTAGGGGGCGATTCACCCCTCCACTTT CASSLGGDSPLHF